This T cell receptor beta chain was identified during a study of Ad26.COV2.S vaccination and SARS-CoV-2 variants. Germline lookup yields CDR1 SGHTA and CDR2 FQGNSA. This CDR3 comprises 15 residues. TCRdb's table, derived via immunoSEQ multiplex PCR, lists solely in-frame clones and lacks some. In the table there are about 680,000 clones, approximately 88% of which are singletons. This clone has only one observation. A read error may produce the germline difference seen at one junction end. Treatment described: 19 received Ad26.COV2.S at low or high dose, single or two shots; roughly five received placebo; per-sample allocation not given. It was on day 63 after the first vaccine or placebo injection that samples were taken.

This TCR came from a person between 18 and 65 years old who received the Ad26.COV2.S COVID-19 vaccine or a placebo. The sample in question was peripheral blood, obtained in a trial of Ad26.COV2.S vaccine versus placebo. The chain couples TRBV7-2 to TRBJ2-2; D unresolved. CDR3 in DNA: TGTGCCAGCAGTTTTTACGTATTGAACCCCGGGGAGCTGTTTTTT. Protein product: CASSFYVLNPGELFF.